These 21 T cell receptor beta chains were all obtained from the same sample, sequenced in a study of blood T cell repertoires in COVID-19. TCRdb's copy holds only in-frame clones and misses some; the assay was immunoSEQ multiplex PCR. The repertoire holds around 100,000 clones, with roughly nine tenths as singletons. The sequenced sample consisted of peripheral blood. These receptors all stem from a human donor in a cohort sampled during active COVID-19.

The chain employs TRBV5-1 and TRBJ2-7; 10 bases line up with TRBD1. The CDR3 covers 14 residues. J lost 6 bases, V lost 4 bases, and 7 bases had no gene match. Germline V gives CDR1 SGHRS, CDR2 YFSETQ. The CDR3 DNA follows: TGCGCCAGCAGCACCGGGACAGGGGTCGGCGAGCAGTACTTC. It is translated as CASSTGTGVGEQYF. Full variable domain (rest looked up from reference TRBV5-1 and TRBJ2-7): KAGVTQTPRYLIKTRGQQVTLSCSPISGHRSVSWYQQTPGQGLQFLFEYFSETQRNKGNFPGRFSGRQFSNSRSEMNVSTLELGDSALYLCASSTGTGVGEQYFGPGTRLTVT.

This chain joins TRBV3-1 (or the pseudogene TRBV3-2) and TRBJ2-7; TRBD2 matches at 11 bases. V lost 5 bases and J lost 2; bases outside the gene matches: 5. This CDR3 comprises 15 residues. CDR1 and CDR2 from the germline V gene are LGHDT and YNNKEL (reference sequence). Here the CDR3 DNA reads TGTGCCAGCAGCGACGGACTAGCGGGTACCTACGAGCAGTACTTC. It translates to CASSDGLAGTYEQYF.

The chain uses TRBV4-2 and TRBJ1-3, with D unresolved. Germline CDR1 and CDR2: LGHNA and YNFKEQ. V was trimmed by 3 bases and J by 0 bases, leaving 12 bases between them. This CDR3 comprises 16 residues. The CDR3 spells CASSHENSYSGNTIYF. CDR3 nucleotide sequence: TGTGCCAGCAGCCATGAAAACAGCTACTCTGGAAACACCATATATTTT.

The sample holds one count of this clone. The chain joins TRBV30 to TRBJ2-7; D gene ambiguous. Germline V gene lookup returns CDR1 GTSNPN and CDR2 SVGIG (reference sequence). This CDR3 spans 13 amino acids. The V end was cut by 1 base, the J end by 9 bases, with 16 bases between. CDR3 nucleotides: TGTGCCTGGAGTGACCAATTAAACTCGGGGCAGTACTTC. Translated, it gives CAWSDQLNSGQYF.

This clone was picked up one time. This chain uses TRBV29-1 with TRBJ1-5; a weak D match, TRBD1 (6 bases). This CDR3 is built from 15 residues. With 2 bases removed from V and 5 bases from J, the gap between germline ends came to 16 bases. Germline assignment: CDR1 SQVTM and CDR2 ANQGSEA. The CDR3 DNA is TGCAGCGTTGAAATCGGGGGGCGCGGGGATCAGCCCCAGCATTTT. It codes for CSVEIGGRGDQPQHF.

This clone was counted a single time. This sequence joins TRBV5-6 and TRBJ1-6, with 7 bases aligning to TRBD1. Germline V gene sequence: CDR1 SGHDT, CDR2 YYEEEE. The CDR3 has 16 amino acids. Trimming took 0 bases from V and 7 from J; bases not matched to a gene: 7. CDR3 loop: CASSLDRGRGNSPLHF. CDR3 bases: TGTGCCAGCAGCTTGGACAGGGGAAGGGGGAATTCACCCCTCCACTTT.

The chain recombines TRBV7-2 with TRBJ2-3, with D unclear. Looked up from germline, CDR1 is SGHTA and CDR2 is FQGNSA. The CDR3 length is 14 residues. The V gene lost 5 bases and the J gene lost 2 bases, with 11 bases spanning the gap. CDR3 loop: CASSRQITTDTQYF. CDR3 sequence (DNA): TGTGCCAGCAGCCGCCAGATAACCACAGATACGCAGTATTTT.

The chain uses TRBV3-1 (or the pseudogene TRBV3-2) and TRBJ2-1; D is uncertain. This CDR3 is 13 amino acids long. Germline V CDR1 and CDR2: LGHDT, YNNKEL (reference sequence). The V end was cut by 1 base, the J end by 5 bases, with 6 bases between. This CDR3 reads CASSQGADNEQFF. CDR3 DNA sequence: TGTGCCAGCAGCCAAGGGGCTGACAATGAGCAGTTCTTC.

The rearrangement uses TRBV28 and TRBJ1-2; D uncertain. Trimming left V 5 bases short and J 5 bases short, with 12 bases between. CDR1 is MDHEN and CDR2 is SYDVKM in the germline V gene. The CDR3 runs 13 residues. The chain's CDR3 is CASSPEVPYGYTF. In DNA, the CDR3 is TGTGCCAGCAGTCCCGAGGTGCCTTATGGCTACACCTTC.

The rearrangement joins TRBV7-9 to TRBJ1-4, with 7 bases that match TRBD1. The CDR3 runs to 18 residues. V gave up 4 bases and J gave up 0 bases; unmatched junction bases: 11. Germline V gene lookup returns CDR1 SEHNR and CDR2 FQNEAQ (reference sequence). CDR3 protein: CASSSAPDRSATNEKLFF. The CDR3 nucleotides read TGTGCCAGCAGCTCAGCCCCGGACAGGAGTGCAACTAATGAAAAACTGTTTTTT.

This clone was detected only once. This sequence joins TRBV29-1 and TRBJ1-1; D is ambiguous. The CDR3 contains 14 residues. Germline assignment: CDR1 SQVTM and CDR2 ANQGSEA. Trimming removed 4 bases at V and 4 bases at J, with 16 bases between. The CDR3, as DNA: TGCAGCGTTGGGGTCCTTGGAGGGCGCACTGAAGCTTTCTTT. This translates into CSVGVLGGRTEAFF.

V and J are TRBV5-6 and TRBJ2-3; tentative D call: TRBD1 (6 bases). The CDR3 extends over 17 amino acids. Germline-derived CDR1 and CDR2 are SGHDT and YYEEEE. The germline V and J ends were trimmed by 0 bases and 1 base, with 15 bases remaining between them. CDR3 protein: CASSLASGGVGTDTQYF. CDR3 sequence (DNA): TGTGCCAGCAGCTTGGCCTCTGGGGGCGTCGGCACAGATACGCAGTATTTT.

The chain joins TRBV24-1 to TRBJ2-7; TRBD1 matches at 7 bases. Losses at the gene ends were 4 bases for V and 9 bases for J; bases not matched to a gene: 8. From germline, CDR1 is KGHDR and CDR2 SFDVKD. The CDR3 has 13 amino acids. The CDR3 protein is CATSDYTGVRQYF. DNA of the CDR3: TGTGCCACCAGTGACTACACAGGGGTAAGGCAGTACTTC.

V is TRBV7-3 and J is TRBJ1-2, with TRBD1 identical over 11 bases. Unmatched junction bases numbered 9, after V lost 5 bases and J lost 10 bases. Germline lookup yields CDR1 SGHTA and CDR2 FQGTGA. The CDR3 loop spans 14 amino acids. CDR3 coding DNA: TGTGCCAGCAGCCAAGGGACAGGGGGATTTGACTACACCTTC. It codes for CASSQGTGGFDYTF.

The V call is TRBV13, the J call TRBJ2-1; D is perhaps TRBD1 (5 bases). Between the trimmed V and J ends, which lost 4 bases and 12 bases, there was a span of 10 bases. CDR3 size: 11 residues. Per the germline V gene, CDR1 is PRHDT and CDR2 is FYEKMQ (reference sequence). CDR3 protein: CASSCRVTQFF. As DNA, the CDR3 is TGTGCCAGCAGCTGCAGGGTTACGCAGTTCTTC.

The chain is built from TRBV5-1 and TRBJ1-2; 7 bases align to TRBD1. Germline V gene lookup returns CDR1 SGHRS and CDR2 YFSETQ. After removal of 4 bases from V and 3 bases from J, the junction contained 12 bases not matched to a gene. The CDR3 covers 16 residues. The CDR3 bases are TGCGCCAGCAGCCCCGGACAGGCGCTGCCCTACTATGGCTACACCTTC. Amino acids: CASSPGQALPYYGYTF.

The genes are TRBV4-2 and TRBJ1-1; D is ambiguous. The V and J ends lost 0 bases and 4 bases respectively, with 9 bases between them. CDR1 is LGHNA and CDR2 is YNFKEQ in the germline V gene. This CDR3 has 14 residues. DNA of the CDR3: TGTGCCAGCAGCCAAGAAGGTGGGAGCACTGAAGCTTTCTTT. It codes for CASSQEGGSTEAFF.

The chain has TRBV6-2 or TRBV6-3 and TRBJ1-5; 7 bases fit TRBD1. This CDR3 is built from 16 residues. Germline CDR1 MNHEY, CDR2 SVGEGT. V trimming: 6 bases; J trimming: 5 bases; junction bases outside the gene matches: 13. The CDR3 is CASSPTGTENYQPQHF. As DNA, the CDR3 is TGTGCCAGCAGCCCCACCGGGACAGAAAATTATCAGCCCCAGCATTTT.

This chain links TRBV5-8 with TRBJ1-1; D uncertain. Per germline, CDR1 SGHTS and CDR2 YDEGEE. CDR3 size: 12 residues. V lost 2 bases and J 3 bases, leaving 5 bases between the germline ends. CDR3 in amino acids: CASSFRYTEAFF. The CDR3 DNA follows: TGTGCCAGCAGCTTCAGATACACTGAAGCTTTCTTT.

The chain couples TRBV19 to TRBJ1-1; no reliable D call. Germline V gene data show CDR1 as LNHDA and CDR2 as SQIVND (reference sequence). Between the trimmed V and J ends, which lost 6 bases and 0 bases, there was a span of 11 bases. The CDR3 sequence is 14 residues long. Written as DNA, the CDR3 is TGTGCCAGTAGGGCAGGAGGGCTGAACACTGAAGCTTTCTTT. Translated, it gives CASRAGGLNTEAFF.

This clone was counted a single time. V usage is TRBV2 and J usage is TRBJ2-5; 7 bases are a match to TRBD2. CDR1 is SNHLY, CDR2 FYNNEI, per germline. V trimming: 8 bases; J trimming: 0 bases; junction bases outside the gene matches: 6. This CDR3 region has 14 residues. CDR3 nucleotides: TGTGCCAGCTGGGGGGGGGAGTACCAAGAGACCCAGTACTTC. Its translation is CASWGGEYQETQYF.